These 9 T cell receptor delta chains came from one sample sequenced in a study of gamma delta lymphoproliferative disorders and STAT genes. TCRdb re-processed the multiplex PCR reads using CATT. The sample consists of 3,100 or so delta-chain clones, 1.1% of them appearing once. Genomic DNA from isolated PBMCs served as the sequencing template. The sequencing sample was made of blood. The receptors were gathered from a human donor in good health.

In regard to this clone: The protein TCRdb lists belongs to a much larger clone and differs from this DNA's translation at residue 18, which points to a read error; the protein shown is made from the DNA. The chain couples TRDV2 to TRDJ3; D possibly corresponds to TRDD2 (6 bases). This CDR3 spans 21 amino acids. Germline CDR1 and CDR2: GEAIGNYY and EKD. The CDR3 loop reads CACDFADVGILTSWDTRRMFF. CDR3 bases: TGTGCCTGTGACTTTGCAGACGTTGGGATCTTAACTTCCTGGGACACCCGACGGATGTTTTTC.

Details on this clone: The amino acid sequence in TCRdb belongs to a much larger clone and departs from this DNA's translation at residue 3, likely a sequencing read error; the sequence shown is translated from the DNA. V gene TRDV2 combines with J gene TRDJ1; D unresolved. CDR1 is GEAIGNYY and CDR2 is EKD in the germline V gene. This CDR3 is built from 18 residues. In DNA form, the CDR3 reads TGTGCCCGTGACACCGTGGCTGGACCTAATCCGTACAGCGATAAACTCATCTTT. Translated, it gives CARDTVAGPNPYSDKLIF.

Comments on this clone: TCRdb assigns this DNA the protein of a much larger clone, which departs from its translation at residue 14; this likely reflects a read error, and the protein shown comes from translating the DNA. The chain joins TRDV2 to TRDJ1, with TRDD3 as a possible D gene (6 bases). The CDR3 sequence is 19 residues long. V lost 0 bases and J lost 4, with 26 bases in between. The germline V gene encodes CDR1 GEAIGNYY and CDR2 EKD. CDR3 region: CACDTVFGGGRTYIDKLIF. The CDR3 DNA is TGTGCCTGTGACACCGTATTTGGGGGGGGTCGAACGTACATCGATAAACTCATCTTT.

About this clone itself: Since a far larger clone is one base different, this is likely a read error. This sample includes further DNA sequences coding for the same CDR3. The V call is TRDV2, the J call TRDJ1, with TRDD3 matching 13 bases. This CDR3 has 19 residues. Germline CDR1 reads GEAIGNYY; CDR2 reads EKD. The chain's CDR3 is CACDTLLGDTRRGPDKLIF. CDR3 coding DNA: TGTGCCTGCGACACTTTACTGGGGGATACGCGAAGAGGACCCGATAAACTCATCTTT.

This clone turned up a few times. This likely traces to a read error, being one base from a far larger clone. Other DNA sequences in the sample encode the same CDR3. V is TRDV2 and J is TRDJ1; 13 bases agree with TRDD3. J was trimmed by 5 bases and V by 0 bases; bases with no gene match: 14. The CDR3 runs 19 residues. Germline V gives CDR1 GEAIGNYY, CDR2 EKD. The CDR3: CACDTVRLGDTLASDKLIF. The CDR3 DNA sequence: TGTGCCTGTGACACCGTAAGACTGGGGGATACGCTGGCCTCAGATAAACTCATCTTT.

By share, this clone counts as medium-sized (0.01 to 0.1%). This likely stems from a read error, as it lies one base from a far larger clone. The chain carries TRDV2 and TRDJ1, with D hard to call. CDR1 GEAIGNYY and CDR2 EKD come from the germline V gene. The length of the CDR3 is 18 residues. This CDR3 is CACDTLPGGQKVADKPIF. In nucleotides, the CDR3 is TGTGCCTGTGACACCCTGCCGGGTGGGCAGAAAGTGGCCGATAAACCCATCTTT.

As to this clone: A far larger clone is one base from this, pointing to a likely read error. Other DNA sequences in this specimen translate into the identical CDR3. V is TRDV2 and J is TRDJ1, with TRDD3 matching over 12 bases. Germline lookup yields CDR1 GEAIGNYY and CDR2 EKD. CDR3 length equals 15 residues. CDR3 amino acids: CACDPLGDTPGELIF. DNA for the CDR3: TGCGCCTGTGACCCCCTGGGGGATACGCCAGGGGAACTCATCTTT.

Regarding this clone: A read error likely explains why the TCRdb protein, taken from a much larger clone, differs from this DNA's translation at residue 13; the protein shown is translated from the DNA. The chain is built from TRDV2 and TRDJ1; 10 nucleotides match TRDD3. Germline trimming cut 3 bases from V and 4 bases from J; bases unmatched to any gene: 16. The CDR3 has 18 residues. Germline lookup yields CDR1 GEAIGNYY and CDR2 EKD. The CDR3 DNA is TGTGCCTGTGACCCTATTGGGGGATACTCGTTGGACATCGATAAACTCATCTTT. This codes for CACDPIGGYSLDIDKLIF.

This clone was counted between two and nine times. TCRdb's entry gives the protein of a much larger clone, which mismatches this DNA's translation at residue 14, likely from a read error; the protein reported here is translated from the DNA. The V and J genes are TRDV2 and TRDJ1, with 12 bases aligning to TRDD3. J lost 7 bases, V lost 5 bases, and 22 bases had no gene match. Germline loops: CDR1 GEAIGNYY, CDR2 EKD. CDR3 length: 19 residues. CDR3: CACAKTIAGGYDRGAKLIF. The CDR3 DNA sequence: TGTGCCTGTGCCAAGACGATAGCTGGGGGATACGATAGGGGGGCTAAACTCATCTTT.